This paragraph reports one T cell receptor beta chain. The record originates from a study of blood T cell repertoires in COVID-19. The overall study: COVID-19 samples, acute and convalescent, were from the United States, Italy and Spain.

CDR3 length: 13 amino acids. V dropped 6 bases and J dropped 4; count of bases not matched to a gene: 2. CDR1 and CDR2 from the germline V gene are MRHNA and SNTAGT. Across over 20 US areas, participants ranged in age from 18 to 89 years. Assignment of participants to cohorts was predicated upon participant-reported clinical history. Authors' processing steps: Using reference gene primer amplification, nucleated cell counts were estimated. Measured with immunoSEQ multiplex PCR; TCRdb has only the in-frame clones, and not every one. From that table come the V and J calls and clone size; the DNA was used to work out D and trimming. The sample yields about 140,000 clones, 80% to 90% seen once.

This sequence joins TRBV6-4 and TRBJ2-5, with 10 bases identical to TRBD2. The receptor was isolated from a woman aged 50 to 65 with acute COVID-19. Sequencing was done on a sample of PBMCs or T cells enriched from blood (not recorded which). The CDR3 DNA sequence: TGTGCCAGCAGCCGACTAGCGGGAGAGACCCAGTACTTC. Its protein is CASSRLAGETQYF.